The clone carrying this T cell receptor (beta chain) was counted many times. The antigen remains unidentified. This sample is drawn from a study of regulatory T cells in long-lasting Graves disease. Study results and limitations: Peripheral blood alone, not thyroid tissue, underwent study.

The sample's time point: persistent/refractory GD, antithyroid drugs over 5 years with positive TRAb. Generation of the TCR library employed RNA extracted from PBMCs. Assembly of TCR beta libraries relied on iRepertoire HTBI primers together with Arm-PCR of CDR3 regions. TCRdb analysed the multiplex PCR reads with MiXCR anew, one entry per CDR3 protein. The table records nearly 350,000 distinct CDR3 sequences, roughly a fifth of them present only once. Germline V CDR1 and CDR2: SGHAT, FQNNGV. V shed 2 bases and J 9 bases; nucleotides not matched to a gene: 9. CDR3 length equals 14 residues. The V gene is TRBV11-2, the J gene TRBJ1-1, with 7 positions matching TRBD1. Sequenced material: peripheral blood mononuclear cells (PBMCs), taken when the disease was refractory, from a patient treated with antithyroid drugs. The source is a female donor with Graves disease. For the CDR3, the DNA is TGTGCCAGCAGCTTAAATCCCCAGGGACAGAAAGCTTTCTTT. This sequence encodes CASSLNPQGQKAFF. The full variable domain, with the rest looked up from reference TRBV11-2 and TRBJ1-1, is EAGVAQSPRYKIIEKRQSVAFWCNPISGHATLYWYQQILGQGPKLLIQFQNNGVVDDSQLPKDRFSAERLKGVDSTLKIQPAKLEDSAVYLCASSLNPQGQKAFFGQGTRLTVV.